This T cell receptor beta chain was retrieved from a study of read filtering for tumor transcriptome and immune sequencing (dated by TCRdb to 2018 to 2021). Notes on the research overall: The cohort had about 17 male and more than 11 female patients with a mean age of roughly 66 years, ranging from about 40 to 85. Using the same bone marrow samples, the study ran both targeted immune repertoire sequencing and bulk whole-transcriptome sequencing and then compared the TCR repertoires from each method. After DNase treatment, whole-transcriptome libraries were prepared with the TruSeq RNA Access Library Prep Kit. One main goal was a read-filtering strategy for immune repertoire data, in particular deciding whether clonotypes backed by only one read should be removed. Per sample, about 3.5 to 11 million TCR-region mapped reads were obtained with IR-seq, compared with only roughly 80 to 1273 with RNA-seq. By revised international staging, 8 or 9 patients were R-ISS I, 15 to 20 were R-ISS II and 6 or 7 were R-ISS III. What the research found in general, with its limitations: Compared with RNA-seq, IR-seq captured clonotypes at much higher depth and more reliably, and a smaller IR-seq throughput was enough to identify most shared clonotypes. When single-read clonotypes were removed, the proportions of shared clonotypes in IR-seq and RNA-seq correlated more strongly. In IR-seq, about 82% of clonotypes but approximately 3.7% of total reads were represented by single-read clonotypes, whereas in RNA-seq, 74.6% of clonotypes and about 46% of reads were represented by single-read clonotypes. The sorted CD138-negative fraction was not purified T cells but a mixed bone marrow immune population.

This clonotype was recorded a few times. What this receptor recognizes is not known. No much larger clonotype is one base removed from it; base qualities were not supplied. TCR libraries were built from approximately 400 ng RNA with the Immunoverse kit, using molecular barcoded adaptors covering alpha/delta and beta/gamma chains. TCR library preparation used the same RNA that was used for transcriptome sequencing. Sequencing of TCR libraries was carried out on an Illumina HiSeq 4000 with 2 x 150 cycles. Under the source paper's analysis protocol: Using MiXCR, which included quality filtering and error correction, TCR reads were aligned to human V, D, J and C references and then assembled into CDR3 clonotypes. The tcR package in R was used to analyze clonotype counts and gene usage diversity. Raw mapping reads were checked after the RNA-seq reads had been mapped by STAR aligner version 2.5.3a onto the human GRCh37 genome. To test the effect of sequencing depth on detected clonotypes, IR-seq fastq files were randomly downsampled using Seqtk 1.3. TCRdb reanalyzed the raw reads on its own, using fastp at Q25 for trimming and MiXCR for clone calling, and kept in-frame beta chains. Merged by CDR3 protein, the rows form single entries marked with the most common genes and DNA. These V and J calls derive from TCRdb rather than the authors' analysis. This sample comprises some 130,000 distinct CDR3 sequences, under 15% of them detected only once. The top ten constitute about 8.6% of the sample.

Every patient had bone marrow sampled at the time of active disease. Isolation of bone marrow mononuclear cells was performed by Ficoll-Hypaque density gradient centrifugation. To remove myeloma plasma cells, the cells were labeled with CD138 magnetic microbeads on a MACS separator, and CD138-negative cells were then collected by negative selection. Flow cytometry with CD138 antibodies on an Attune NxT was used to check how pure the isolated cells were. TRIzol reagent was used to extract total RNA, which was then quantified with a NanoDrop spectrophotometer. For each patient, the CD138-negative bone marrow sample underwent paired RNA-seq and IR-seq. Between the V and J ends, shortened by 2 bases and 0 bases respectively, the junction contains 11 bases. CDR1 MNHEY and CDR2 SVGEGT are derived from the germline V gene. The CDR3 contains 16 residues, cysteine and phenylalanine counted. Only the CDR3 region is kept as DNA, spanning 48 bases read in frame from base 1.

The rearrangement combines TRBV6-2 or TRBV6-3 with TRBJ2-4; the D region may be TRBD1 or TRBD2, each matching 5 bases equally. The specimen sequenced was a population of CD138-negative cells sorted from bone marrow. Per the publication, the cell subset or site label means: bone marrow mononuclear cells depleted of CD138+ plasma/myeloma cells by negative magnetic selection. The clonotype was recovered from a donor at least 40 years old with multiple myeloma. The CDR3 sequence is CASSYQGEKAKNIQYF. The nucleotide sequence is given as TGTGCCAGCAGTTACCAGGGAGAGAAAGCCAAAAACATTCAGTACTTC.